This is a list of T cell receptor beta chains from one sample in a study of blood T cell repertoires in COVID-19. The assay was immunoSEQ multiplex PCR, and TCRdb's table has in-frame clones only and misses some. This sample has about 99,000 clones; approximately 85% occur once, and the top ten carry around 18%. The specimen was peripheral blood. The receptors originated from a woman older than 75 with active or convalescent COVID-19. Both conserved end residues are part of each CDR3. D genes are given only for firm matches. Clone size is shown for a subset of rows, as once, few, many or a class of expanded clone.

cdr3_length,j_call,clone_size,d_call,v_call,cdr3_aa,cdr3_nt
16,TRBJ1-2,NA,NA,TRBV30,CAWSVWQGFFLLGYTF,TGTGCCTGGAGTGTGTGGCAGGGGTTTTTCCTCTTGGGCTACACCTTC
15,TRBJ2-5,few,NA,TRBV3-1/TRBV3-2,CASSQDPGTTETQYF,TGTGCCAGCAGCCAAGATCCCGGGACAACAGAGACCCAGTACTTC
15,TRBJ2-3,NA,TRBD2,TRBV9,CASSGWTSVTDTQYF,TGTGCCAGCAGCGGCTGGACTAGCGTCACAGATACGCAGTATTTT
15,TRBJ2-3,medium-sized,NA,TRBV27,CASSLRGNLLDTQYF,TGTGCCAGCAGTTTAAGGGGGAACTTGTTGGATACGCAGTATTTT
15,TRBJ2-1,NA,NA,TRBV29-1,CSVAPSSASYNEQFF,TGCAGCGTTGCCCCATCAAGCGCTTCCTACAATGAGCAGTTCTTC
15,TRBJ1-3,once,NA,TRBV9,CASSPASDPGNTIYF,TGTGCCAGCAGCCCAGCCAGCGACCCTGGAAACACCATATATTTT
14,TRBJ1-4,NA,TRBD1,TRBV4-1,CASSQRQGNEKLFF,TGCGCCAGCAGCCAAAGACAGGGAAATGAAAAACTGTTTTTT
16,TRBJ1-5,once,TRBD1,TRBV2,CASSDILGGGNQPQHF,TGTGCCAGCAGTGATATACTAGGGGGCGGCAATCAGCCCCAGCATTTT
16,TRBJ2-1,NA,TRBD1,TRBV11-2,CASSLGDRVINNEQFF,TGTGCCAGCAGCTTAGGCGACAGGGTAATCAACAATGAGCAGTTCTTC
13,TRBJ2-5,once,NA,TRBV24-1,CATSEQGRETQYF,TGTGCCACCAGTGAGCAGGGGCGGGAGACCCAGTACTTC
14,TRBJ2-3,NA,NA,TRBV6-1,CASSEAGWDNTQYF,TGTGCCAGCAGTGAAGCTGGGTGGGACAATACGCAGTATTTT
14,TRBJ2-3,once,TRBD2,TRBV5-1,CASSLGRGTDTQYF,TGTGCCAGCAGCTTAGGGAGGGGCACAGATACGCAGTATTTT
13,TRBJ1-2,NA,TRBD1,TRBV6-5,CASSIDRDYGYTF,TGTGCCAGCAGTATCGACAGGGACTATGGCTACACCTTC
13,TRBJ1-2,NA,NA,TRBV18,CASSPQGGSGYTF,TGTGCCAGCTCACCACAGGGAGGATCTGGCTACACCTTC
18,TRBJ2-5,few,TRBD2,TRBV18,CASSPQLGTSGRQETQYF,TGTGCCAGCTCACCACAACTAGGGACTAGCGGAAGACAAGAGACCCAGTACTTC
16,TRBJ2-3,NA,TRBD2,TRBV23-1,CASSQLFRAGSDTQYF,TGCGCCAGCAGTCAATTATTTCGAGCGGGATCAGATACGCAGTATTTT
11,TRBJ1-1,few,NA,TRBV29-1,CSVTNWSEAFF,TGCAGCGTTACAAATTGGTCTGAAGCTTTCTTT
15,TRBJ2-7,NA,TRBD2,TRBV27,CASSPLLAGAGEQYF,TGTGCCAGCAGTCCGCTACTAGCGGGAGCTGGCGAGCAGTACTTC
16,TRBJ2-1,NA,TRBD2,TRBV5-1,CASSKTGTSPYNEQFF,TGTGCCAGCAGTAAAACCGGGACTAGCCCCTACAATGAGCAGTTCTTC
14,TRBJ2-5,NA,NA,TRBV7-9,CASSLAQGTETQYF,TGTGCCAGCAGCTTAGCGCAGGGGACGGAGACCCAGTACTTC
13,TRBJ2-1,NA,NA,TRBV20-1,CSASTGNNNEQFF,TGCAGTGCTAGTACGGGGAACAACAATGAGCAGTTCTTC
16,TRBJ2-1,NA,NA,TRBV25-1,CASSEFRGSSYNEQFF,TGTGCCAGCAGTGAATTTAGGGGAAGCTCCTACAATGAGCAGTTCTTC
14,TRBJ2-2,NA,NA,TRBV4-2,CASSQARGTGELFF,TGTGCCAGCAGCCAAGCTAGGGGGACCGGGGAGCTGTTTTTT
14,TRBJ2-5,NA,NA,TRBV6-2/TRBV6-3,CASSYSTRFETQYF,TGTGCCAGCAGTTACTCGACCAGGTTCGAGACCCAGTACTTC
16,TRBJ2-3,NA,TRBD2,TRBV28,CASSSVWGGSTDTQYF,TGTGCCAGCAGTTCCGTCTGGGGAGGGAGCACAGATACGCAGTATTTT
14,TRBJ2-7,once,NA,TRBV13,CASSIGAGPYEQYF,TGTGCCAGCAGCATAGGGGCAGGCCCCTACGAGCAGTACTTC
18,TRBJ2-7,NA,NA,TRBV5-1,CASSVSPGGVERSYEQYF,TGTGCCAGCAGCGTTTCCCCGGGGGGCGTCGAGCGTAGCTACGAGCAGTACTTC
14,TRBJ1-1,NA,NA,TRBV7-9,CASSPNRAGTEAFF,TGTGCCAGCAGTCCTAACAGGGCGGGCACTGAAGCTTTCTTT
15,TRBJ2-4,few,TRBD1,TRBV29-1,CSVLGQGRAKNIQYF,TGCAGCGTTCTGGGACAGGGGCGGGCCAAAAACATTCAGTACTTC
14,TRBJ2-3,NA,NA,TRBV7-2,CASSFSGPTDTQYF,TGTGCCAGCAGCTTTTCAGGGCCCACAGATACGCAGTATTTT
12,TRBJ2-7,NA,NA,TRBV18,CASSLGRDEQYF,TGTGCCAGCTCGCTAGGTCGCGACGAGCAGTACTTC
15,TRBJ2-1,few,TRBD2,TRBV28,CASSYGLAGSNEQFF,TGTGCCAGCAGCTACGGACTAGCGGGTTCTAATGAGCAGTTCTTC
18,TRBJ2-7,once,TRBD2,TRBV5-4,CASSSAGLAGGPGYEQYF,TGTGCCAGCAGCTCCGCGGGCCTAGCGGGAGGGCCGGGGTACGAGCAGTACTTC
17,TRBJ2-7,once,TRBD2,TRBV5-1,CASSDGYRLAGPYEQYF,TGCGCCAGCAGCGATGGATATCGACTAGCGGGACCTTACGAGCAGTACTTC
15,TRBJ2-3,NA,NA,TRBV7-3,CASSLIASGTDTQYF,TGTGCCAGCAGCTTAATTGCTAGCGGCACAGATACGCAGTATTTT
15,TRBJ1-6,NA,TRBD1,TRBV6-5,CASSRTGSYNSPLHF,TGTGCCAGCAGTCGGACAGGGTCCTATAATTCACCCCTCCACTTT
16,TRBJ1-5,once,TRBD1,TRBV19,CASSIWGQGAGQPQHF,TGTGCCAGTAGTATATGGGGACAGGGGGCTGGTCAGCCCCAGCATTTT
12,TRBJ1-2,NA,NA,TRBV2,CASRAGFGGYTF,TGTGCCAGCAGGGCAGGGTTCGGCGGCTACACCTTC
12,TRBJ2-1,NA,NA,TRBV14,CASSHLNNEQFF,TGTGCCAGCAGCCACCTTAACAATGAGCAGTTCTTC
15,TRBJ2-7,NA,TRBD2,TRBV10-3,CAISGLAGGSYEQYF,TGTGCCATCAGTGGGCTAGCGGGAGGGTCGTACGAGCAGTACTTC
13,TRBJ1-1,NA,TRBD1,TRBV7-9,CASSLLQGQEAFF,TGTGCCAGCAGCCTACTACAGGGACAGGAAGCTTTCTTT
13,TRBJ1-2,NA,NA,TRBV19,CASRWGSNYGYTF,TGTGCCAGTAGATGGGGCAGTAACTATGGCTACACCTTC
14,TRBJ1-1,NA,TRBD1,TRBV30,CAWSSLRQGTEAFF,TGTGCCTGGAGCTCCCTCCGACAGGGCACTGAAGCTTTCTTT
15,TRBJ1-6,NA,TRBD1,TRBV5-5,CASSFGQGISSPLHF,TGTGCCAGCAGCTTTGGACAGGGGATTAGTTCACCCCTCCACTTT
17,TRBJ2-2,NA,TRBD1,TRBV15,CATSRDRDRGVTGELFF,TGTGCCACCAGCAGAGACCGGGACAGGGGGGTCACCGGGGAGCTGTTTTTT
16,TRBJ2-1,NA,TRBD2,TRBV6-2/TRBV6-3,CASRPSGRAFYNEQFF,TGTGCCAGCAGGCCTAGCGGGAGGGCCTTCTACAATGAGCAGTTCTTC
19,TRBJ1-3,NA,NA,TRBV9,CASSVYGGVGNPSGNTIYF,TGTGCCAGCAGCGTCTACGGCGGGGTGGGAAATCCCTCTGGAAACACCATATATTTT
14,TRBJ2-7,NA,NA,TRBV6-1,CASSEVSGAATQYF,TGTGCCAGCAGTGAAGTCTCAGGGGCCGCGACGCAGTACTTC
13,TRBJ1-4,few,NA,TRBV6-6,CASSYGLFEKLFF,TGTGCCAGCAGTTACGGACTCTTTGAAAAACTGTTTTTT